The 14 T cell receptor beta chains presented below share a single source sample, sequenced in a study of molecular identifiers for immune sequencing clone quantification. MiXCR was run by TCRdb on the PCR reads, yielding one entry per CDR3 protein. The table has fewer than 45,000 distinct CDR3 sequences, 19% seen once. Source material: naive CD8+ T cells from blood, with Jurkat cell RNA spiked in. Subset of the sample: FACS-sorted CD8+CD4-CCR7+CD45RA+ naive T cells. The source is a human donor in good health. Some libraries in this study had Jurkat cell RNA spiked in.

To note about this clonotype: Possible read error: a much larger clone is one base away. V usage is TRBV13 and J usage is TRBJ2-1, with TRBD2 identical over 12 bases. Germline lookup yields CDR1 PRHDT and CDR2 FYEKMQ (reference sequence). The CDR3 extends over 16 amino acids. CDR3 sequence reads: CASSSPTSGRDNEQSF. CDR3 DNA: TGTGCCAGCAGCTCACCGACTAGCGGGAGAGACAATGAGCAGTCCTTC.

This clonotype is medium-sized. The chain combines TRBV5-4 with TRBJ2-3; TRBD2 might be the D (6 bases). CDR1 is SGHNT, CDR2 YYREEE, per germline (reference sequence). Trimming removed 4 bases at V and 0 bases at J, with 12 bases between. This CDR3 is built from 15 residues. CDR3 amino acids: CASSNTGLSTDTQYF. The CDR3 DNA follows: TGTGCCAGCAGCAATACTGGACTAAGCACAGATACGCAGTATTTT.

With respect to this clonotype: With a much larger clone just one base away, this may be a read error. The rearrangement links TRBV5-6 to TRBJ1-3; D is undetermined. The germline V gene encodes CDR1 SGHDT and CDR2 YYEEEE. The length of the CDR3 is 15 residues. CDR3 sequence (DNA): TGTGCCAGCAGCTTGATAAGGTCCTCTGAAAACACCATATATTTT. This gives the protein CASSLIRSSENTIYF.

This clonotype appeared many times. The V and J genes are TRBV29-1 and TRBJ2-3; D is unclear. Trimming removed 2 bases at V and 2 bases at J, with 14 bases between. The CDR3 has 15 residues. Germline V gives CDR1 SQVTM, CDR2 ANQGSEA. The CDR3 sequence: CSVEMGWGHTDTQYF. CDR3 DNA: TGCAGCGTTGAAATGGGGTGGGGTCACACAGATACGCAGTATTTT.

In this sample, this clonotype turned up many times. The chain links TRBV6-6 to TRBJ2-7; tentative D call: TRBD2 (6 bases). The V and J ends lost 5 bases and 3 bases respectively, with 11 bases between them. Per germline, CDR1 MNHNY and CDR2 SVGAGI (reference sequence). The CDR3 extends over 13 amino acids. DNA for the CDR3: TGTGCCAGCAGTCCCGGGGGTGTCTACGAGCAGTACTTC. Its translation is CASSPGGVYEQYF.

This clonotype was seen ten or more times. V gene TRBV7-8 combines with J gene TRBJ2-1, with a tentative D call TRBD2 (6 bases). Germline V gene data show CDR1 as SGHVS and CDR2 as FQNEAQ. This CDR3 is built from 14 residues. Trimming stripped 5 bases from V and 5 bases from J, with 13 bases between. The DNA for the CDR3 is TGTGCCAGCAGCCCGGAGGGTGGGGACAATGAGCAGTTCTTC. Protein: CASSPEGGDNEQFF.

This clonotype was picked up many times. The chain couples TRBV6-2 or TRBV6-3 to TRBJ1-5, with a weak D call TRBD1 (6 bases). Germline V gene sequence: CDR1 MNHEY, CDR2 SVGEGT. This CDR3 is 14 amino acids long. V was pared by 2 bases and J by 3 bases, with 8 bases between. The chain's CDR3 is CASSYRGYNQPQHF. The CDR3 DNA reads as TGTGCCAGCAGTTACAGGGGGTACAATCAGCCCCAGCATTTT.

This clonotype was counted at least ten times. The chain has TRBV7-9 and TRBJ2-5; D may be TRBD2 (6 bases). Germline values: CDR1 SEHNR, CDR2 FQNEAQ (reference sequence). This CDR3 comprises 15 residues. The germline V and J ends were trimmed by 5 bases and 1 base, with 14 bases remaining between them. The CDR3 is CASSDSRGLQETQYF. The CDR3 region has the DNA TGTGCCAGCAGCGACTCGAGGGGACTCCAAGAGACCCAGTACTTC.

Points on this clonotype: This sequence may be a read error, since a much larger clone differs from it by one base. The chain has TRBV28 and TRBJ2-2; D is unresolved. Germline values: CDR1 MDHEN, CDR2 SYDVKM. Trimming cost V 4 bases and J 4 bases, with 7 bases left between them. The CDR3 sequence is 13 residues long. CDR3 in DNA: TGTGCCAGCAGTTCGCAGAGCACCGGGGAGCTGTTTTTT. Residues: CASSSQSTGELFF.

This clonotype appeared many times. The chain couples TRBV19 to TRBJ2-5; D could derive from TRBD1 or TRBD2 (5 bases each). The ends were cut back, 5 bases at V and 3 bases at J, with 16 bases in the middle. This CDR3 region has 15 residues. CDR1 is LNHDA, CDR2 SQIVND, per germline (reference sequence). The CDR3, as DNA: TGTGCCAGTAGTGCATCCGGGACGGAAAAAGAGACCCAGTACTTC. This codes for CASSASGTEKETQYF.

With regard to this clonotype: A much larger clone lies a single base off, so this may be a read error. The chain uses TRBV27 and TRBJ2-7; either TRBD1 or TRBD2 may fit D (5 bases each). The length of the CDR3 is 14 residues. The V gene's germline CDR1 is MNHEY and CDR2 SMNVEV (reference sequence). The chain's CDR3 is CASRGDGASYERYF. In DNA, the CDR3 is TGTGCCAGCAGGGGAGACGGGGCTTCCTACGAGCGGTACTTC.

This clonotype has ten or more counts. The chain employs TRBV13 and TRBJ2-3; TRBD2 agrees at 7 bases. The germline V gene encodes CDR1 PRHDT and CDR2 FYEKMQ (reference sequence). V trimming: 3 bases; J trimming: 1 base; junction bases outside the gene matches: 1. The CDR3 has 14 amino acids. Written as DNA, the CDR3 is TGTGCCAGCAGCTTCCGGGGGGGCACAGATACGCAGTATTTT. Translating it yields CASSFRGGTDTQYF.

The sample holds many counts of this clonotype. V is TRBV27 and J is TRBJ2-3; D is possibly TRBD2 (6 bases). Trimming removed 0 bases from V and 2 bases from J, with 18 bases in between. Per germline, CDR1 MNHEY and CDR2 SMNVEV (reference sequence). The CDR3 consists of 18 residues. The CDR3 nucleotides read TGTGCCAGCAGTTTATCCCCAGATGGTAGCGGATCCACAGATACGCAGTATTTT. It specifies CASSLSPDGSGSTDTQYF.

V gene TRBV9 combines with J gene TRBJ2-7; D may correspond to TRBD1 or TRBD2 (5 bases each). Germline V gives CDR1 SGDLS, CDR2 YYNGEE. V was trimmed by 0 bases and J by 6 bases, leaving 13 bases between them. CDR3 length equals 14 residues. As DNA, the CDR3 is TGTGCCAGCAGCGTAGGGGCAGGGAGTTGCGAGCAGTACTTC. Protein product: CASSVGAGSCEQYF. The full variable domain, completed using reference TRBV9 and TRBJ2-7, is DSGVTQTPKHLITATGQRVTLRCSPRSGDLSVYWYQQSLDQGLQFLIQYYNGEERAKGNILERFSAQQFPDLHSELNLSSLELGDSALYFCASSVGAGSCEQYFGPGTRLTVT.